The rows below give T cell receptor beta chains drawn from one sample of a study of T cells in Graves' hyperthyroidism and ophthalmopathy. TCRdb ran MiXCR on the multiplex PCR reads and lists one entry per CDR3 protein. In the table there are 500,000 or so distinct CDR3 sequences, 17% of which are singletons. The sample taken for sequencing was blood. All receptors come from a woman aged 18-29 years with Graves' ophthalmopathy. The CDR3 runs from the conserved cysteine through the conserved F or W. The D gene is left open where the match is weak. A clone size is listed for some rows: how often the clone was seen (once, few, many), or a class if it is expanded.

D	J	V	size	CDR3	DNA
.	TRBJ2-2	TRBV7-8	many	CASSPAAGATGELFF	TGTGCCAGCAGTCCCGCGGCAGGGGCCACCGGGGAGCTGTTTTTT
TRBD1	TRBJ1-2	TRBV20-1	few	CSAFVDRGPGYTF	TGCAGTGCCTTTGTGGACAGGGGGCCGGGCTACACCTTC
.	TRBJ2-7	TRBV11-2	many	CASSSGMGTAPYEQYF	TGTGCCAGCAGCTCAGGGATGGGGACGGCGCCCTACGAGCAGTACTTC
TRBD1	TRBJ2-7	TRBV4-1	.	CASSQRGQGSYEQYF	TGCGCCAGCAGCCAACGGGGACAGGGATCCTACGAGCAGTACTTC
TRBD2	TRBJ2-7	TRBV27	.	CASKTLGRSSYEQYF	TGTGCCAGCAAAACCCTCGGGAGGAGCTCCTACGAGCAGTACTTC
.	TRBJ1-6	TRBV28	many	CASSFSGVRNSPLHF	TGTGCCAGCAGTTTCTCTGGGGTGCGTAATTCACCCCTCCACTTT
TRBD2	TRBJ2-7	TRBV7-2	few	CASSLPLAGGVTYEQYF	TGTGCCAGCAGCTTACCCCTAGCGGGAGGGGTTACCTACGAGCAGTACTTC
.	TRBJ2-7	TRBV20-1	few	CSARDLYSYEQYF	TGCAGTGCTAGAGATTTGTATTCCTACGAGCAGTACTTC
.	TRBJ2-2	TRBV24-1	.	CATSDPDGNTGELFF	TGTGCCACCAGTGATCCGGACGGTAACACCGGGGAGCTGTTTTTT
TRBD2	TRBJ2-3	TRBV28	many	CASSKPGLATDTQYF	TGTGCCAGCAGCAAGCCGGGACTAGCGACAGATACGCAGTATTTT
.	TRBJ1-1	TRBV28	.	CASSPGLDTEAFF	TGTGCCAGCAGTCCAGGGTTGGACACTGAAGCTTTCTTT
.	TRBJ2-1	TRBV5-1	many	CASSLTGDGYNEQFF	TGCGCCAGCAGCTTGACGGGCGACGGCTACAATGAGCAGTTCTTC
.	TRBJ1-2	TRBV12-3/TRBV12-4	many	CASSLTGLGANYGYTF	TGTGCCAGCAGTTTAACAGGCCTGGGAGCTAACTATGGCTACACCTTC
.	TRBJ1-5	TRBV2	.	CASRSGSGERNQPQHF	TGTGCCAGCAGGAGCGGGTCAGGCGAACGAAATCAGCCCCAGCATTTT
.	TRBJ2-2	TRBV5-4	few	CASSSAHTGELFF	TGTGCCAGCAGCTCGGCCCACACCGGGGAGCTGTTTTTT
.	TRBJ1-2	TRBV4-3	.	CASSQVLGGPYGYTF	TGCGCCAGCAGCCAAGTTCTTGGGGGGCCCTATGGCTACACCTTC
TRBD2	TRBJ2-3	TRBV4-1	.	CASSRAGTTDTQYF	TGCGCCAGCAGCCGAGCGGGAACCACAGATACGCAGTATTTT
TRBD1	TRBJ2-1	TRBV24-1	few	CATSEDRAVGSYNEQFF	TGTGCCACCAGTGAAGACAGGGCGGTAGGCTCCTACAATGAGCAGTTCTTC
.	TRBJ1-5	TRBV7-2	many	CASSPQGGNNQPQHF	TGTGCCAGCAGCCCGCAGGGAGGGAACAATCAGCCCCAGCATTTT
.	TRBJ1-5	TRBV6-1	few	CASSGEKYQPQHF	TGTGCCAGCAGTGGAGAAAAATATCAGCCCCAGCATTTT
.	TRBJ2-2	TRBV6-2/TRBV6-3	few	CASSSTGRINTGELFF	TGTGCCAGCAGCTCAACGGGGAGGATCAACACCGGGGAGCTGTTTTTT
.	TRBJ2-5	TRBV7-9	.	CASSLRPVETQYF	TGTGCCAGCAGCTTAAGGCCAGTAGAGACCCAGTACTTC
.	TRBJ1-5	TRBV5-8	.	CASSSPDRTDQPQHF	TGTGCCAGCAGCTCACCTGATAGGACAGATCAGCCCCAGCATTTT
TRBD1	TRBJ1-2	TRBV11-2	.	CASSAGTGGNYGYTF	TGTGCCAGCAGCGCCGGGACAGGGGGCAACTATGGCTACACCTTC
TRBD2	TRBJ2-3	TRBV4-3	many	CASSQASGNTDTQYF	TGCGCCAGCAGCCAAGCTAGCGGGAACACAGATACGCAGTATTTT